This T cell receptor (beta chain) was obtained from a study of T cells in Graves' hyperthyroidism and ophthalmopathy. The PBMCs had their origin in 10 ml of fresh peripheral blood. Researchers amplified the TCR beta CDR3 regions from RNA transcripts. In the first-round RT-PCR of the TCR CDR3, the HTBI primer set was used. TCRdb recomputed calls from the multiplex PCR reads with MiXCR, one row per CDR3 protein. The sample has 400,000 to 450,000 distinct CDR3 sequences, approximately 15% seen once. This clonotype was counted ten times or more. What it recognizes is unknown. Overall study findings and caveats: In blood, most of the thyroid clonotypes expanded above 0.001 were also present.

V was pared by 5 bases and J by 7 bases, with 18 bases between. This CDR3 has 15 amino acids. The germline CDR1 and CDR2 sequences are SEHNR and FQNEAQ (reference sequence). The sequence derives from a man aged 18 to 29 with Graves' ophthalmopathy. This chain links TRBV7-9 with TRBJ2-1, with TRBD1 as a possible D gene (5 bases). The sequencing input was blood. The CDR3 DNA reads as TGTGCCAGCAGCCCGCCCGGGCAGGGTGGGAATGAGCAGTTCTTC. Its translation is CASSPPGQGGNEQFF.